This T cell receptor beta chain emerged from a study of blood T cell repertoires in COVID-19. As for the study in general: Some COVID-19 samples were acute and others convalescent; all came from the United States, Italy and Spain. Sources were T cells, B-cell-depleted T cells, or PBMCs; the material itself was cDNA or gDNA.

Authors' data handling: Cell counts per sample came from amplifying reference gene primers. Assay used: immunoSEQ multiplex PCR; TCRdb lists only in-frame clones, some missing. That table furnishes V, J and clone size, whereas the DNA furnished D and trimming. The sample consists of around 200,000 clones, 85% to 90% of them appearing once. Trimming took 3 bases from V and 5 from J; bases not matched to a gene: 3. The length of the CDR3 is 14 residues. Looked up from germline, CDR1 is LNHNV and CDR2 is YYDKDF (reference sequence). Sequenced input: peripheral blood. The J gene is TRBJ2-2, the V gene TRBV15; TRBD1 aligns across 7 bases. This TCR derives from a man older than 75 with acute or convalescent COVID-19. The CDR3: CATSRHRGTGELFF. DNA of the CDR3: TGTGCCACCAGCAGGCACAGGGGTACCGGGGAGCTGTTTTTT.